The next 21 T cell receptor beta chains were all read from a single sample in a study of Ad26.COV2.S vaccination and SARS-CoV-2 variants. Produced via immunoSEQ multiplex PCR; TCRdb's table is partial and in-frame only. Here the sample spans some 390,000 clones, 75% to 90% being singletons. Treatment described: roughly 18 received Ad26.COV2.S at low or high dose, single or two shots; about five received placebo; per-sample allocation not given. Samples came from day 63 after the first vaccine or placebo injection. Specimen: peripheral blood, collected in a trial of Ad26.COV2.S vaccine versus placebo. All receptors come from a person aged 18-65 years who received the Ad26.COV2.S COVID-19 vaccine or a placebo.

The rearrangement uses TRBV11-2 and TRBJ2-1, with TRBD2 matching 7 bases. This CDR3 is 16 amino acids long. CDR1 is SGHAT and CDR2 is FQNNGV in the germline V gene. The ends lost 4 bases at V and 0 bases at J; junction bases unmatched: 6. CDR3 in amino acids: CASSYSSGSSYNEQFF. In DNA, the CDR3 is TGTGCCAGCAGCTACTCTAGCGGAAGCTCCTACAATGAGCAGTTCTTC.

DNA for the CDR3: TGTGCCAGCAGCTTGGGACTAGCGACCTACGAGCAGTACTTC. This translates into CASSLGLATYEQYF. This chain connects TRBV5-4 to TRBJ2-7; 8 nucleotides match TRBD2. CDR1 is SGHNT and CDR2 is YYREEE in the germline V gene (reference sequence). CDR3 length equals 14 residues. The junction had 1 base not matched to a gene; V was cut back by 0 bases and J by 2 bases.

Here the CDR3 DNA reads TGTGCCAGCAGCTTTAGCGGGGGCACAGATACGCAGTATTTT. It codes for CASSFSGGTDTQYF. V and J are TRBV11-2 and TRBJ2-3; 8 positions match TRBD2. The CDR3 consists of 14 residues. Trimming at V came to 3 bases and at J to 1 base, leaving 0 bases not matched to a gene. Looked up from germline, CDR1 is SGHAT and CDR2 is FQNNGV.

J is TRBJ1-5 and V is TRBV5-1, with D unclear. Trimming left V 4 bases short and J 8 bases short, with 16 bases between. Germline CDR1 reads SGHRS; CDR2 reads YFSETQ. The CDR3 spans 14 residues. The CDR3 sequence: CASSPSISGEPQHF. The CDR3 DNA is TGCGCCAGCAGCCCCTCAATAAGTGGAGAGCCCCAGCATTTT.

This chain uses TRBV6-4 with TRBJ1-1; D possibly corresponds to TRBD1 (5 bases). CDR3 length: 14 amino acids. The V end was cut by 4 bases, the J end by 2 bases, with 11 bases between. Looked up from germline, CDR1 is MRHNA and CDR2 is SNTAGT. Here the CDR3 reads CASSAGGGNTEAFF. CDR3 in DNA: TGTGCCAGCAGTGCCGGGGGAGGAAACACTGAAGCTTTCTTT.

The gene calls are TRBV7-2 and TRBJ2-1; the match to TRBD1 covers 9 bases. The ends lost 0 bases at V and 10 bases at J; junction bases unmatched: 7. From germline, CDR1 is SGHTA and CDR2 FQGNSA. The CDR3 sequence is 15 residues long. The CDR3 here is CASSLARDREREQFF. CDR3 nucleotide sequence: TGTGCCAGCAGCTTAGCTCGGGACAGGGAGAGGGAGCAGTTCTTC.

The J gene is TRBJ2-5, the V gene TRBV11-3, with D perhaps matching TRBD1 or TRBD2 (5 bases each). V lost 3 bases and J 5 bases, leaving 13 bases between the germline ends. Germline CDR1 reads SGHNT; CDR2 reads YENEEA. The CDR3 is 14 residues long. The CDR3 reads CASSLGSEGETQYF. The CDR3 DNA is TGTGCCAGCAGCTTGGGGTCAGAGGGGGAGACCCAGTACTTC.

The chain has TRBV5-6 and TRBJ2-7, with TRBD2 matching over 12 bases. This CDR3 has 15 amino acids. Germline loops: CDR1 SGHDT, CDR2 YYEEEE. Trimming took 4 bases from V and 5 from J; bases not matched to a gene: 7. CDR3 residues: CASSPLLAGGNEQYF. The CDR3 DNA is TGTGCCAGCAGCCCTCTCCTAGCGGGGGGGAACGAGCAGTACTTC.

This chain links TRBV2 with TRBJ2-5, with a possible D match to TRBD1 (6 bases). Germline values: CDR1 SNHLY, CDR2 FYNNEI. The CDR3 runs 14 residues. Trimming cost V 4 bases and J 2 bases, with 11 bases left between them. The CDR3 sequence is CASSADSLQETQYF. The CDR3 DNA follows: TGTGCCAGCAGTGCGGACAGCCTTCAAGAGACCCAGTACTTC. Full variable domain (missing parts from reference TRBV2 and TRBJ2-5): EPEVTQTPSHQVTQMGQEVILRCVPISNHLYFYWYRQILGQKVEFLVSFYNNEISEKSEIFDDQFSVERPDGSNFTLKIRSTKLEDSAMYFCASSADSLQETQYFGPGTRLLVL.

The genes are TRBV6-5 and TRBJ2-1, with TRBD1 matching 9 bases. The CDR3 contains 15 residues. V shed 5 bases and J 6 bases; nucleotides not matched to a gene: 8. Germline V gene data show CDR1 as MNHEY and CDR2 as SVGAGI. In DNA form, the CDR3 reads TGTGCCAGCAGTCATTCCGGGACAGGGTCCAATGAGCAGTTCTTC. Protein product: CASSHSGTGSNEQFF.

The chain couples TRBV7-2 to TRBJ1-1; 7 positions agree with TRBD1. J gave up 2 bases and V 1 base, and 1 base lay outside the gene matches. Germline V gene lookup returns CDR1 SGHTA and CDR2 FQGNSA. The CDR3 consists of 14 residues. The CDR3 bases are TGTGCCAGCAGCTTAGACAGGGGAAACACTGAAGCTTTCTTT. It codes for CASSLDRGNTEAFF.

V gene TRBV30 combines with J gene TRBJ1-6; D gene unclear. Germline V gene data show CDR1 as GTSNPN and CDR2 as SVGIG (reference sequence). This CDR3 is 13 amino acids long. V was shortened by 4 bases and J by 0 bases, with 4 bases between the two germline ends. This chain's CDR3 is CAWTNSYNSPLHF. Written as DNA, the CDR3 is TGTGCCTGGACGAACTCCTATAATTCACCCCTCCACTTT.

J is TRBJ2-7 and V is TRBV6-6; no firm D call. Germline CDR1 reads MNHNY; CDR2 reads SVGAGI (reference sequence). V lost 6 bases and J lost 2, with 11 bases in between. The CDR3 is 13 amino acids. The CDR3 DNA sequence: TGTGCCAGCAGAGATAGTGGGGCCTACGAGCAGTACTTC. Translating gives CASRDSGAYEQYF.

In this sample, this clone turned up a few times. The chain carries TRBV5-6 and TRBJ1-2; D not certain. Deletions cut 4 bases from V and 1 base from J, with 5 bases between. CDR1 is SGHDT, CDR2 YYEEEE, per germline. This CDR3 comprises 12 residues. In nucleotides, the CDR3 is TGTGCCAGCAGCAGGGTTAACTATGGCTACACCTTC. Translated: CASSRVNYGYTF.

J is TRBJ2-7 and V is TRBV11-2; no clear D gene. This CDR3 has 14 amino acids. From germline, CDR1 is SGHAT and CDR2 FQNNGV. Deletions cut 0 bases from V and 2 bases from J, with 8 bases between. CDR3 protein: CASSLDHVAYEQYF. Written as DNA, the CDR3 is TGTGCCAGCAGCTTAGATCATGTGGCCTACGAGCAGTACTTC.

The chain links TRBV11-2 to TRBJ2-3, with D possibly being TRBD1 (6 bases). The V end was cut by 7 bases, the J end by 1 base, with 15 bases between. Germline CDR1 is SGHAT and CDR2 is FQNNGV. The CDR3 is 15 residues long. The CDR3 region has the DNA TGTGCCAGCACTCTGAGAGCAGGGGGCACAGATACGCAGTATTTT. This encodes CASTLRAGGTDTQYF.

The chain links TRBV7-2 to TRBJ1-4, with D hard to call. Germline V lookup: CDR1 SGHTA, CDR2 FQGNSA. V was pared by 5 bases and J by 8 bases, with 15 bases between. This CDR3 is built from 14 residues. As DNA, the CDR3 is TGTGCCAGCAGCGTAAGAGGAGGAGGGGAAAAACTGTTTTTT. Amino acid sequence: CASSVRGGGEKLFF.

The chain has TRBV2 and TRBJ1-2; D not certain. The CDR3 covers 13 residues. V was cut by 7 bases and J by 8 bases, with 17 bases left in between. The V gene's germline CDR1 is SNHLY and CDR2 FYNNEI. The CDR3, as DNA: TGTGCCAGCAATGCCGGGGAGGGCTGGGGCTACACCTTC. Encoded protein: CASNAGEGWGYTF.

V gene TRBV10-1 combines with J gene TRBJ2-3, with TRBD2 matching over 8 bases. Germline assignment: CDR1 WNHNN and CDR2 SYGVQD (reference sequence). The junction had 0 bases not matched to a gene; V was cut back by 4 bases and J by 9 bases. This CDR3 is 11 amino acids long. Here the CDR3 DNA reads TGCGCCAGCAGTGGCGGGAGGACGCAGTATTTT. Encoded protein: CASSGGRTQYF.

J is TRBJ2-1 and V is TRBV19; no firm D call. Trimming removed 6 bases at V and 1 base at J, with 13 bases between. CDR1 is LNHDA, CDR2 SQIVND, per germline (reference sequence). This CDR3 is built from 15 residues. The CDR3 protein is CASSANPPSYNEQFF. CDR3 DNA: TGTGCCAGTAGCGCGAATCCCCCGTCCTACAATGAGCAGTTCTTC.

This clone occurred once. This chain links TRBV11-3 with TRBJ1-1; D gene unclear. The ends were cut back, 1 base at V and 4 bases at J, with 7 bases in the middle. Germline V lookup: CDR1 SGHNT, CDR2 YENEEA. CDR3 size: 13 residues. The DNA of the CDR3 is TGTGCCAGCAGCTTAGGGGTTGGCACTGAAGCTTTCTTT. This sequence encodes CASSLGVGTEAFF. The variable domain in full, completed from reference TRBV11-3 and TRBJ1-1, reads EAGVVQSPRYKIIEKKQPVAFWCNPISGHNTLYWYLQNLGQGPELLIRYENEEAVDDSQLPKDRFSAERLKGVDSTLKIQPAELGDSAVYLCASSLGVGTEAFFGQGTRLTVV.